The 13 T cell receptor beta chains in this list originate from one sample, sequenced in a study of blood T cell repertoires in COVID-19 (dated by TCRdb to about 2020). Libraries were made using the immunoSEQ multiplex PCR assay. The immuneACCESS repertoire file appears here via TCRdb, limited to in-frame rearrangements. These files lack a portion of the clones; in checked studies, under half of the deficit traces to unresolved V genes, and the cause of the others is not known. For this sample the table gives under 250,000 clones, of which 88% were detected only once. About 5.9% of the sample comes from the top ten. The sequenced material came from peripheral blood. Receptors originate from a woman aged 25 to 39 with COVID-19, enrolled during active disease.

The rearrangement joins TRBV6-5 to TRBJ1-2; the match to TRBD1 covers 7 bases. There are 13 residues in the CDR3. Germline assignment: CDR1 MNHEY and CDR2 SVGAGI. The ends lost 5 bases at V and 5 bases at J; junction bases unmatched: 5. The CDR3, as DNA: TGTGCCAGCAGTCCCGGACAGGTTTATGGCTACACCTTC. Translated: CASSPGQVYGYTF.

J is TRBJ1-5 and V is TRBV2, with 8 bases identical to TRBD1. With V trimmed by 5 bases and J by 6 bases, 6 bases remained unmatched. CDR3 length equals 14 residues. Germline CDR1 is SNHLY and CDR2 is FYNNEI. The CDR3 is CASSPQGAGQPQHF. The CDR3 DNA follows: TGTGCCAGCAGTCCGCAGGGGGCAGGTCAGCCCCAGCATTTT.

The rearrangement joins TRBV2 to TRBJ1-1; no clear D. Between the trimmed V and J ends, which lost 3 bases and 5 bases, there was a span of 4 bases. Looked up from germline, CDR1 is SNHLY and CDR2 is FYNNEI. The CDR3 spans 11 residues. CDR3: CASSDLTEAFF. CDR3 sequence (DNA): TGTGCCAGCAGTGACCTGACTGAAGCTTTCTTT.

The chain uses TRBV5-4 and TRBJ2-4; 9 bases are a match to TRBD1. V dropped 4 bases and J dropped 8; count of bases not matched to a gene: 4. In germline, CDR1 is SGHNT, CDR2 YYREEE (reference sequence). This CDR3 has 13 amino acids. The CDR3 DNA is TGTGCCAGCAGCCGGACAGGGGCGGACATTCAGTACTTC. This translates into CASSRTGADIQYF. The whole variable domain, remainder taken from reference TRBV5-4 and TRBJ2-4, is ETGVTQSPTHLIKTRGQQVTLRCSSQSGHNTVSWYQQALGQGPQFIFQYYREEENGRGNFPPRFSGLQFPNYSSELNVNALELDDSALYLCASSRTGADIQYFGAGTRLSVL.

The rearrangement uses TRBV6-2 or TRBV6-3 and TRBJ1-5; the match to TRBD1 covers 7 bases. V was clipped by 5 bases and J by 1 base; unmatched bases: 11. The CDR3 sequence is 17 residues long. CDR1 MNHEY and CDR2 SVGEGT come from the germline V gene. The CDR3 spells CASSAGQPILSNQPQHF. The CDR3 DNA follows: TGTGCCAGCAGTGCGGGACAGCCAATATTAAGCAATCAGCCCCAGCATTTT.

This clone was found a few times. The rearrangement uses TRBV6-2 or TRBV6-3 and TRBJ2-7, with a tentative D call TRBD1 (6 bases). Germline-derived CDR1 and CDR2 are MNHEY and SVGEGT. This CDR3 comprises 14 residues. The V end lost 3 bases, the J end lost 7 bases, and 16 bases lay between the germline ends. The CDR3 loop is CASSYAGVTGEQYF. The CDR3 nucleotides are TGTGCCAGCAGTTATGCAGGGGTGACGGGGGAGCAGTACTTC.

The chain joins TRBV11-2 to TRBJ1-1; D might be TRBD1 (6 bases). The CDR3 has 16 residues. The germline gives CDR1 SGHAT, CDR2 FQNNGV. V was trimmed by 3 bases and J by 1 base, leaving 15 bases between them. The CDR3 region has the DNA TGTGCCAGCAGCTTTTACGAGGGGGTGCGGAACACTGAAGCTTTCTTT. This sequence encodes CASSFYEGVRNTEAFF.

The CDR3: CASSSYADRVSMNTEAFF. The CDR3 bases are TGTGCCAGCAGCTCGTACGCGGACAGGGTGAGCATGAACACTGAAGCTTTCTTT. The chain combines TRBV5-6 with TRBJ1-1, with 8 nucleotides matching TRBD1. The V and J ends lost 3 bases and 0 bases, in that order; junction bases with no gene match: 13. The CDR3 consists of 18 residues. Germline V lookup: CDR1 SGHDT, CDR2 YYEEEE.

This chain links TRBV28 with TRBJ2-7; the match to TRBD2 covers 9 bases. The CDR3 covers 13 residues. The junction had 3 bases not matched to a gene; V was cut back by 7 bases and J by 2 bases. Looked up from germline, CDR1 is MDHEN and CDR2 is SYDVKM. CDR3 nucleotide sequence: TGTGCCAGCACCCTAGCGGGGACCTACGAGCAGTACTTC. Protein: CASTLAGTYEQYF.

V gene TRBV9 combines with J gene TRBJ1-5; D is possibly TRBD1 (6 bases). Germline loops: CDR1 SGDLS, CDR2 YYNGEE. The CDR3 has 14 amino acids. The ends were cut back, 5 bases at V and 6 bases at J, with 15 bases in the middle. The CDR3 loop reads CASSAGGGGQPQHF. As DNA, the CDR3 is TGTGCCAGCAGTGCCGGGGGAGGGGGTCAGCCCCAGCATTTT.

This clone was observed once. One junction end disagrees with the germline gene, perhaps due to a read error. The chain's CDR3 is CATSEELEYNEQFF. CDR3 nucleotides: TGTGCCACCAGTGAAGAATTGGAGTACAATGAGCAGTTCTTC. The chain recombines TRBV6-1 with TRBJ2-1; D gene unclear. Germline CDR1 is MNHNS and CDR2 is SASEGT. The CDR3 covers 14 residues.

The chain recombines TRBV19 with TRBJ2-3; D gene unclear. The CDR3 loop spans 11 amino acids. V was shortened by 3 bases and J by 6 bases, with 4 bases between the two germline ends. The germline V gene has CDR1 LNHDA and CDR2 SQIVND (reference sequence). The DNA of the CDR3 is TGTGCCAGTAGTATCGAGGATACGCAGTATTTT. The encoded protein is CASSIEDTQYF.

This clone was picked up one time. The rearrangement links TRBV15 to TRBJ2-3, with TRBD1 matching over 7 bases. V lost 0 bases, J lost 5 bases, and 2 bases stayed unmatched. Germline-derived CDR1 and CDR2 are LNHNV and YYDKDF (reference sequence). CDR3 length equals 14 residues. CDR3 sequence (DNA): TGTGCCACCAGCAGAGACCCAGGGGGAGATACGCAGTATTTT. It codes for CATSRDPGGDTQYF.